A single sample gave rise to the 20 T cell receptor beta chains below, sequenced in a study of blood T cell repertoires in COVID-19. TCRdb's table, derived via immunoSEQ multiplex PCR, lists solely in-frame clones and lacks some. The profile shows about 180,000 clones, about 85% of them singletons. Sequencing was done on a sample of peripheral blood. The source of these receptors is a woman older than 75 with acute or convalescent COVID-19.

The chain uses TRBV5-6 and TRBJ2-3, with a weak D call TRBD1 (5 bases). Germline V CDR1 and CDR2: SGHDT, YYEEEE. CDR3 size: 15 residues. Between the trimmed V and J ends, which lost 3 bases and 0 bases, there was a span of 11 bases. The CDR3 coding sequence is TGTGCCAGCAGCTCGGCTAGGGGAAGCACAGATACGCAGTATTTT. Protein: CASSSARGSTDTQYF.

CDR3 region: CASSLTSGPNTGELFF. CDR3 sequence (DNA): TGCGCCAGCAGCTTGACCAGCGGGCCGAACACCGGGGAGCTGTTTTTT. The chain combines TRBV5-1 with TRBJ2-2, with D possibly matching TRBD2 (6 bases). Germline V lookup: CDR1 SGHRS, CDR2 YFSETQ. V lost 1 base to trimming and J lost 0 bases, with 10 bases between them. The CDR3 length is 16 residues.

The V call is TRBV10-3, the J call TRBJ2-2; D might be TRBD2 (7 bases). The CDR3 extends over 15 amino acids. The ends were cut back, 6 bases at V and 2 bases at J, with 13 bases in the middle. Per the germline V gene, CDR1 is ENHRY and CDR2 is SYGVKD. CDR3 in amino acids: CAIRGGGLNTGELFF. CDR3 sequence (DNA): TGTGCCATCAGGGGCGGGGGCCTCAACACCGGGGAGCTGTTTTTT.

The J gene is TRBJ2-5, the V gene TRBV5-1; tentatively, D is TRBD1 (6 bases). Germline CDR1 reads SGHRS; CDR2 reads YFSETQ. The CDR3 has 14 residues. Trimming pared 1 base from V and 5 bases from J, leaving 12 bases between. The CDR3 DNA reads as TGCGCCAGCAGCTTGTTGGGGGCCCGGGAGACCCAGTACTTC. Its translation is CASSLLGARETQYF.

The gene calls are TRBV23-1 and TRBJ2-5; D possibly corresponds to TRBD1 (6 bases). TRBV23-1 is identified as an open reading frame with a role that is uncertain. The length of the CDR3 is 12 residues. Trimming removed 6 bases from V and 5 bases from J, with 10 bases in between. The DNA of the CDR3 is TGCGCCAGCAGGGACAGCAGGGAGACCCAGTACTTC. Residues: CASRDSRETQYF.

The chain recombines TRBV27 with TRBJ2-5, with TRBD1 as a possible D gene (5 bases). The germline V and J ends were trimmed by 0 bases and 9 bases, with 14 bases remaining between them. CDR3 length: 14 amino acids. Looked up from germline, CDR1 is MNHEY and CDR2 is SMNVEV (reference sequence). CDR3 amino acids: CASSLSATLGAQYF. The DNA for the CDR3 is TGTGCCAGCAGTTTATCAGCTACGTTAGGGGCCCAGTACTTC.

DNA of the CDR3: TGTGCCAGCAGCTTAGCGCGGTCAAACACTGAAGCTTTCTTT. Protein sequence: CASSLARSNTEAFF. The V call is TRBV7-9, the J call TRBJ1-1, with unresolved D. V lost 0 bases to trimming and J lost 2 bases, with 7 bases between them. CDR1 is SEHNR and CDR2 is FQNEAQ in the germline V gene (reference sequence). The CDR3 length is 14 residues.

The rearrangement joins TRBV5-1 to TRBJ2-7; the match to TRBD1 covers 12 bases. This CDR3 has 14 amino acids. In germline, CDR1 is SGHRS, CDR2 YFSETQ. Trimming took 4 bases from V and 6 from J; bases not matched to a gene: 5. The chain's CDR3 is CASSPGTGGGEQYF. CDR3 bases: TGCGCCAGCAGCCCCGGGACAGGGGGCGGCGAGCAGTACTTC.

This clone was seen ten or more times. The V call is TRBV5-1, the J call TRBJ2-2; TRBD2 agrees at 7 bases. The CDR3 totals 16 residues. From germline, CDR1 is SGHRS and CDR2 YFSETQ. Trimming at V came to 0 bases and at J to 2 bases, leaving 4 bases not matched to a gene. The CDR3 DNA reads TGCGCCAGCAGCTTGGAGCGGGGACCTAACACCGGGGAGCTGTTTTTT. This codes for CASSLERGPNTGELFF. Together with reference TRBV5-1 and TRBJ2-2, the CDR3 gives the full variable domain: KAGVTQTPRYLIKTRGQQVTLSCSPISGHRSVSWYQQTPGQGLQFLFEYFSETQRNKGNFPGRFSGRQFSNSRSEMNVSTLELGDSALYLCASSLERGPNTGELFFGEGSRLTVL.

The CDR3 bases are TGTGCCAGCAGCTCATCCACAGGGGCTGGGGCCAACGTCCTGACTTTC. This codes for CASSSSTGAGANVLTF. V gene TRBV5-5 combines with J gene TRBJ2-6, with 7 positions matching TRBD1. V lost 3 bases and J lost 2; bases outside the gene matches: 5. Per germline, CDR1 SGHKS and CDR2 YYEKEE (reference sequence). The CDR3 extends over 16 amino acids.

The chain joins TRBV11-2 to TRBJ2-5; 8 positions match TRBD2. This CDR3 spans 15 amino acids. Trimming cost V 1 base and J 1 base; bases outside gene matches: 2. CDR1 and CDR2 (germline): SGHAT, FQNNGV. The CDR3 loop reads CASSLGTSGQETQYF. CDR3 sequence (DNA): TGTGCCAGCAGCTTAGGAACTAGCGGCCAAGAGACCCAGTACTTC.

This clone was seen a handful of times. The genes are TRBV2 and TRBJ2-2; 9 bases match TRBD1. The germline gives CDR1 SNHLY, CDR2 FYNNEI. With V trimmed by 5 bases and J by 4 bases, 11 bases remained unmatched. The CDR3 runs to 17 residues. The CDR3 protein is CASSPRGTGRITGELFF. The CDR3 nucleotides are TGTGCCAGCAGTCCCCGGGGGACAGGGAGGATCACCGGGGAGCTGTTTTTT.

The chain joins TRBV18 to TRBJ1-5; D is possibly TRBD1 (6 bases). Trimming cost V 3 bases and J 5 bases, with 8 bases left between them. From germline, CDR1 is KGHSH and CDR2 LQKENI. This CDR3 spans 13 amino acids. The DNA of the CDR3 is TGTGCCAGCTCACCGGCAGGGGATCAGCCCCAGCATTTT. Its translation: CASSPAGDQPQHF.

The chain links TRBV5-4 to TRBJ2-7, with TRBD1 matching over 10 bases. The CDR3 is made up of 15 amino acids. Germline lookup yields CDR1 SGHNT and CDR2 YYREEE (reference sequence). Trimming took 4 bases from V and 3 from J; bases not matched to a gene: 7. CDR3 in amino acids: CASSPGGTGDYEQYF. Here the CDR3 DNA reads TGTGCCAGCAGCCCGGGGGGGACAGGGGACTACGAGCAGTACTTC.

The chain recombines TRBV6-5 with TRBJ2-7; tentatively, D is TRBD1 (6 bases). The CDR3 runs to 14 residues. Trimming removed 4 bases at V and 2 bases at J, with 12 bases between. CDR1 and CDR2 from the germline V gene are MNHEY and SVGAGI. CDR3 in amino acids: CASSLTTGTYEQYF. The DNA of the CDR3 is TGTGCCAGCAGTTTAACAACAGGGACCTACGAGCAGTACTTC.

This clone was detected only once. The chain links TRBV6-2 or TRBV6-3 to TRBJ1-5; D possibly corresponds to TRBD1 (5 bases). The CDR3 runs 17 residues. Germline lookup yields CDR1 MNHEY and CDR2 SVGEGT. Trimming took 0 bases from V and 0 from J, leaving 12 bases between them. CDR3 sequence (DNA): TGTGCCAGCAGTTACTCGGCAGGGCAATATAGCAATCAGCCCCAGCATTTT. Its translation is CASSYSAGQYSNQPQHF.

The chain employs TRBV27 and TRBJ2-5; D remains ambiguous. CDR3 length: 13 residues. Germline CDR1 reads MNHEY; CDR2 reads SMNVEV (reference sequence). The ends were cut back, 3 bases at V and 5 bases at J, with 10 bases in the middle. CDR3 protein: CASSFSPWETQYF. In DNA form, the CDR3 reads TGTGCCAGCAGTTTTAGTCCTTGGGAGACCCAGTACTTC.

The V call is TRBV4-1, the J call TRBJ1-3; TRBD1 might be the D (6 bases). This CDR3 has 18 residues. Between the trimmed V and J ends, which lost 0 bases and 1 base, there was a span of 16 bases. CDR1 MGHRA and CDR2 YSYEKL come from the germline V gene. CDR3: CASSQEPTGTDSGNTIYF. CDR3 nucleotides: TGCGCCAGCAGCCAAGAGCCAACAGGGACGGATTCTGGAAACACCATATATTTT.

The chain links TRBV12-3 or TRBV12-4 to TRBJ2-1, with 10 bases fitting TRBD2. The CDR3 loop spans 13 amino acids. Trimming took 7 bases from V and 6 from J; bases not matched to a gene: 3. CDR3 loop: CASTEREGNEQFF. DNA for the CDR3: TGTGCCAGCACCGAGCGGGAGGGCAATGAGCAGTTCTTC.

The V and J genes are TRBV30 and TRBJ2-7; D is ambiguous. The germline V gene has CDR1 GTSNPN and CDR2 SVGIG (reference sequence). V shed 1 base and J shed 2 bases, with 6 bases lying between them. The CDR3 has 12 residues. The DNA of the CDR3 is TGTGCCTGGAGTGCCAGTCCCTACGAGCAGTACTTC. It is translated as CAWSASPYEQYF.